One and the same sample provided the 24 T cell receptor beta chains below, sequenced in a study of blood T cell repertoires in COVID-19 (dated by TCRdb to 2020 to 2022). The library was prepared using the immunoSEQ multiplex PCR assay. Drawn from immuneACCESS, this table holds only the in-frame rearrangements with V and J called that TCRdb kept. Clones are partly lost; checked studies trace under half to an unresolved V gene and leave the rest unexplained. The sample contains 200,000 to 250,000 clones, around three quarters of them found a single time. The leading ten clones occupy 7.2% of the sample. Material for sequencing was peripheral blood. The receptor set was obtained from a woman in her 70s with acute or convalescent COVID-19.

The CDR3 is CASSPTSGGYNEQFF. CDR3 DNA sequence: TGCGCCAGCAGCCCTACTAGCGGGGGGTACAATGAGCAGTTCTTC. This chain joins TRBV10-1 and TRBJ2-1, with 12 bases fitting TRBD2. V was pared by 6 bases and J by 4 bases, with 4 bases of the junction left unmatched. CDR1 is WNHNN, CDR2 SYGVQD, per germline (reference sequence). The CDR3 totals 15 residues.

This chain connects TRBV19 to TRBJ2-1; TRBD2 might be the D (6 bases). The V end lost 3 bases, the J end lost 5 bases, and 14 bases lay between the germline ends. Germline lookup yields CDR1 LNHDA and CDR2 SQIVND (reference sequence). This CDR3 region has 15 residues. The CDR3 sequence is CASSMGGGSNNEQFF. For the CDR3, the DNA is TGTGCCAGTAGTATGGGTGGGGGGTCAAACAATGAGCAGTTCTTC.

V and J are TRBV10-3 and TRBJ1-2; 9 bases agree with TRBD1. Germline CDR1 is ENHRY and CDR2 is SYGVKD. The junction had 9 bases not matched to a gene; V was cut back by 2 bases and J by 11 bases. CDR3 length: 14 amino acids. CDR3: CAISEEGQGGHYTF. As DNA, the CDR3 is TGTGCCATCAGTGAGGAGGGACAGGGAGGCCATTACACCTTC.

This chain's CDR3 is CATSDLPQGADTQYF. DNA of the CDR3: TGTGCCACCAGTGATTTGCCCCAGGGGGCAGATACGCAGTATTTT. The gene calls are TRBV24-1 and TRBJ2-3, with TRBD1 matching 7 bases. In germline, CDR1 is KGHDR, CDR2 SFDVKD. J gave up 4 bases and V 0 bases, and 3 bases lay outside the gene matches. The CDR3 extends over 15 amino acids.

V usage is TRBV27 and J usage is TRBJ2-7, with no clear D. In germline, CDR1 is MNHEY, CDR2 SMNVEV (reference sequence). This CDR3 has 13 residues. V was shortened by 8 bases and J by 3 bases, with 14 bases between the two germline ends. CDR3: CASASKVFYEQYF. CDR3 nucleotides: TGTGCCAGCGCGTCGAAAGTGTTCTACGAGCAGTACTTC.

This clone was picked up one time. The V gene is TRBV7-3, the J gene TRBJ2-5; perhaps TRBD2 as D (5 bases). The CDR3 totals 13 residues. V was pared by 2 bases and J by 1 base, with 5 bases between. The germline CDR1 and CDR2 sequences are SGHTA and FQGTGA. The CDR3 region has the DNA TGTGCCAGCAGCTTAGGACTCCAAGAGACCCAGTACTTC. Encoded protein: CASSLGLQETQYF.

This chain links TRBV11-2 with TRBJ2-1; possible D gene TRBD2, 6 bases. The CDR3 has 13 amino acids. Germline loops: CDR1 SGHAT, CDR2 FQNNGV. V lost 5 bases and J 6 bases, leaving 11 bases between the germline ends. The CDR3 here is CASSPPGGNEQFF. The CDR3 DNA is TGTGCCAGCAGCCCCCCCGGGGGCAATGAGCAGTTCTTC. Full variable domain (remainder filled in from reference TRBV11-2 and TRBJ2-1): EAGVAQSPRYKIIEKRQSVAFWCNPISGHATLYWYQQILGQGPKLLIQFQNNGVVDDSQLPKDRFSAERLKGVDSTLKIQPAKLEDSAVYLCASSPPGGNEQFFGPGTRLTVL.

The gene calls are TRBV18 and TRBJ2-3; 7 nucleotides agree with TRBD2. This CDR3 is built from 18 residues. Trimming removed 3 bases from V and 2 bases from J; junction bases left unmatched: 14. Germline CDR1 KGHSH, CDR2 LQKENI. Here the CDR3 DNA reads TGTGCCAGCTCACCCCTACCGACTAGCCCCCCATACACAGATACGCAGTATTTT. It codes for CASSPLPTSPPYTDTQYF.

This sequence joins TRBV2 and TRBJ2-7, with TRBD2 matching over 7 bases. Germline V lookup: CDR1 SNHLY, CDR2 FYNNEI. The CDR3 is 12 residues long. Trimming at V came to 2 bases and at J to 5 bases, leaving 0 bases not matched to a gene. Written as DNA, the CDR3 is TGTGCCAGCAGTGAAAGCGGGAACGAGCAGTACGTC. Its protein product is CASSESGNEQYV.

V and J are TRBV10-1 and TRBJ2-5; D is undetermined. Germline loops: CDR1 WNHNN, CDR2 SYGVQD (reference sequence). There are 12 residues in the CDR3. The V end lost 2 bases, the J end lost 7 bases, and 8 bases lay between the germline ends. CDR3 loop: CASSETIGTQYF. CDR3 bases: TGCGCCAGCAGTGAGACTATAGGGACCCAGTACTTC.

The gene calls are TRBV7-9 and TRBJ2-5; TRBD2 matches 10 bases. The CDR3 covers 16 residues. Trimming cost V 1 base and J 5 bases; bases outside gene matches: 7. Per germline, CDR1 SEHNR and CDR2 FQNEAQ (reference sequence). The CDR3 DNA is TGTGCCAGCAGCTTAGTAGCGGGGGGAGGGTCGGAGACCCAGTACTTC. Translation gives CASSLVAGGGSETQYF. The variable domain in full, completed from reference TRBV7-9 and TRBJ2-5, reads DTGVSQNPRHKITKRGQNVTFRCDPISEHNRLYWYRQTLGQGPEFLTYFQNEAQLEKSRLLSDRFSAERPKGSFSTLEIQRTEQGDSAMYLCASSLVAGGGSETQYFGPGTRLLVL.

V is TRBV6-5 and J is TRBJ2-2, with 11 positions matching TRBD2. V shed 4 bases and J 5 bases; nucleotides not matched to a gene: 3. The CDR3 length is 15 residues. Germline CDR1 reads MNHEY; CDR2 reads SVGAGI. CDR3 sequence reads: CASSSLAGGTGELFF. In DNA, the CDR3 is TGTGCCAGCAGTTCCCTAGCGGGGGGAACCGGGGAGCTGTTTTTT.

This chain connects TRBV30 to TRBJ1-5, with D maybe TRBD1 (5 bases). Germline CDR1 reads GTSNPN; CDR2 reads SVGIG (reference sequence). CDR3 length: 13 amino acids. The V end was cut by 2 bases, the J end by 4 bases, with 9 bases between. CDR3 nucleotides: TGTGCCTGGAGTTACGGGGGAAATCAGCCCCAGCATTTT. It translates to CAWSYGGNQPQHF.

The chain uses TRBV5-1 and TRBJ2-1; the D is unclear. The V end lost 0 bases, the J end lost 8 bases, and 9 bases lay between the germline ends. CDR3 length equals 13 residues. Germline CDR1 SGHRS, CDR2 YFSETQ. The CDR3 sequence: CASSLETLDEQFF. DNA of the CDR3: TGCGCCAGCAGCTTGGAGACTTTGGATGAGCAGTTCTTC.

The CDR3 coding sequence is TGCAGCGTTGCCTCAATAGCGGGGGGTCACACAGATACGCAGTATTTT. As protein: CSVASIAGGHTDTQYF. The chain recombines TRBV29-1 with TRBJ2-3; 10 nucleotides agree with TRBD2. This CDR3 contains 16 residues. V lost 4 bases and J lost 2; bases outside the gene matches: 9. Per germline, CDR1 SQVTM and CDR2 ANQGSEA.

This clone occurred once. The rearrangement joins TRBV10-3 to TRBJ2-5; D possibly corresponds to TRBD2 (6 bases). V was cut by 5 bases and J by 0 bases, with 7 bases left in between. This CDR3 contains 13 residues. Germline V gene data show CDR1 as ENHRY and CDR2 as SYGVKD. Written as DNA, the CDR3 is TGTGCCATCAGTCGGGAGTACCAAGAGACCCAGTACTTC. Translated: CAISREYQETQYF.

A few counts support this clone. The V call is TRBV19, the J call TRBJ1-5; 7 bases line up with TRBD1. This CDR3 comprises 13 residues. V lost 5 bases, J lost 7 bases, and 5 bases stayed unmatched. CDR1 and CDR2 from the germline V gene are LNHDA and SQIVND (reference sequence). The CDR3 bases are TGTGCCAGTAGTTATCAGGGGGACCAGCCCCAGCATTTT. It yields the protein CASSYQGDQPQHF.

This clone came up a few times. The CDR3 loop reads CASSSRQGAGYSNQPQHF. CDR3 DNA sequence: TGTGCCAGCAGTTCCCGACAGGGGGCGGGATATAGCAATCAGCCCCAGCATTTT. This chain joins TRBV27 and TRBJ1-5; TRBD1 agrees at 10 bases. This CDR3 spans 18 amino acids. CDR1 is MNHEY, CDR2 SMNVEV, per germline (reference sequence). The V and J ends lost 4 bases and 0 bases, in that order; junction bases with no gene match: 9.

J is TRBJ2-5 and V is TRBV28, with TRBD2 as a possible D gene (6 bases). The CDR3 loop spans 14 amino acids. Looked up from germline, CDR1 is MDHEN and CDR2 is SYDVKM. Trimming removed 8 bases from V and 4 bases from J, with 17 bases in between. CDR3 coding DNA: TGTGCCAGCTTAACGCGGGGCCCTCCAGAGACCCAGTACTTC. Its translation: CASLTRGPPETQYF. The full variable domain, completed using reference TRBV28 and TRBJ2-5, is DVKVTQSSRYLVKRTGEKVFLECVQDMDHENMFWYRQDPGLGLRLIYFSYDVKMKEKGDIPEGYSVSREKKERFSLILESASTNQTSMYLCASLTRGPPETQYFGPGTRLLVL.

This rearrangement joins TRBV6-6 to TRBJ2-1; 8 bases are a match to TRBD2. The germline V gene has CDR1 MNHNY and CDR2 SVGAGI (reference sequence). The CDR3 is 16 amino acids. V lost 3 bases and J lost 3; bases outside the gene matches: 7. In DNA, the CDR3 is TGTGCCAGCAGTTATCTCACTAGCGGAAACTACAATGAGCAGTTCTTC. It is translated as CASSYLTSGNYNEQFF.

This chain uses TRBV6-5 with TRBJ2-2; 7 bases map to TRBD1. Germline assignment: CDR1 MNHEY and CDR2 SVGAGI. This CDR3 is 14 amino acids long. J gave up 4 bases and V 5 bases, and 4 bases lay outside the gene matches. CDR3 region: CASSNYRGTGELFF. Written as DNA, the CDR3 is TGTGCCAGCAGTAACTACAGGGGCACCGGGGAGCTGTTTTTT.

The chain carries TRBV20-1 and TRBJ2-7; 12 nucleotides line up with TRBD2. CDR3 length equals 13 residues. From germline, CDR1 is DFQATT and CDR2 SNEGSKA (reference sequence). Trimming at V came to 3 bases and at J to 8 bases, leaving 5 bases not matched to a gene. CDR3 sequence reads: CSASSSGGAKQYF. CDR3 in DNA: TGCAGTGCTAGTTCTAGCGGGGGGGCCAAGCAGTACTTC.

This chain joins TRBV12-3 or TRBV12-4 and TRBJ1-6; D is unclear. CDR3 length: 13 amino acids. The V and J ends lost 6 bases and 2 bases respectively, with 5 bases between them. The CDR3 loop reads CASRLTYNSPLHF. The CDR3 region has the DNA TGTGCCAGCAGACTTACCTATAATTCACCCCTCCACTTT.

This sequence joins TRBV4-2 and TRBJ2-1, with no clear D. CDR1 and CDR2 (germline): LGHNA, YNFKEQ. The CDR3 has 16 residues. V was pared by 3 bases and J by 3 bases, with 15 bases between. CDR3 protein: CASSQERSRHYNEQFF. CDR3 DNA sequence: TGTGCCAGCAGCCAGGAAAGGTCGAGGCACTACAATGAGCAGTTCTTC.